This T cell receptor beta chain was documented in a study of identical twins. This clonotype turned up a few times. Germline CDR1 and CDR2: SGHRS and YFSETQ. The V end was cut by 9 bases, the J end by 0 bases, with 18 bases between. This CDR3 is built from 15 residues. TCRdb independently ran MiXCR on the 5' RACE reads; one entry per CDR3 protein. Of some 1,700,000 distinct CDR3 sequences listed, under 35% were seen once; the top ten hold over 0.25%. The sequence came from a newborn girl in good health. V is TRBV5-1 and J is TRBJ1-1, with D unresolved. The sample comprised cord blood. CDR3 bases: TGCGCCATCAGTTGGGTAGGGCGGTTGAACACTGAAGCTTTCTTT. Protein sequence: CAISWVGRLNTEAFF. The full variable domain, in which reference TRBV5-1 and TRBJ1-1 provide the parts outside the CDR3, is KAGVTQTPRYLIKTRGQQVTLSCSPISGHRSVSWYQQTPGQGLQFLFEYFSETQRNKGNFPGRFSGRQFSNSRSEMNVSTLELGDSALYLCAISWVGRLNTEAFFGQGTRLTVV.